The T cell receptor (beta chain) described here comes from a study of Ad26.COV2.S vaccination and SARS-CoV-2 variants. Study background: This donor came from the COV1001 trial of Ad26.COV2.S. Study conclusions and caveats: Vaccine and placebo groups showed comparable non-spike TCR breadth.

Assay: immunoSEQ multiplex PCR; the TCRdb copy retains only in-frame clones and omits some. The sample holds roughly 500,000 clones; nearly 90% are singletons and the top ten take around 2.6%. The treatment here: about 20 received Ad26.COV2.S at low or high dose, single or two shots; several received placebo; per-sample allocation not given. The samples date from day 63 after the first vaccine or placebo injection. The CDR3 contains 14 residues. Trimming at V came to 2 bases and at J to 7 bases, leaving 4 bases not matched to a gene. Germline-derived CDR1 and CDR2 are MNHEY and SMNVEV (reference sequence). Remarks on this clone: Its antigen remains unidentified.

The sequence was obtained from a person aged 18-65 years who received the Ad26.COV2.S COVID-19 vaccine or a placebo. The gene calls are TRBV27 and TRBJ2-1, with 8 bases fitting TRBD2. This sample comprised peripheral blood, obtained in a trial of Ad26.COV2.S vaccine versus placebo. The CDR3 region is CASSLLSGMNEQFF. Written as DNA, the CDR3 is TGTGCCAGCAGTTTACTTAGCGGGATGAATGAGCAGTTCTTC.